The rows below give T cell receptor beta chains drawn from one sample of a study of ipilimumab plus nivolumab after autologous stem cell transplantation. Generated by immunoSEQ multiplex PCR, the TCRdb table keeps only in-frame clones and is missing some. The repertoire holds about 15,000 clones, over 60% seen once, with roughly 20% in the top ten. This material consisted of PBMCs, taken in a trial of ipilimumab plus nivolumab as post-transplant consolidation. These TCRs come from a male donor with diffuse large B-cell lymphoma. Both conserved end residues are part of each CDR3. D genes are given only for firm matches. The size of a clone is reported for some rows only, either as once, few or many, or as a class for expanded clones.

v_call: TRBV5-6; j_call: TRBJ2-7; d_call: TRBD2; clone_size: once; cdr3_aa: CASSRRTSGRVHEQYF; cdr3_nt: TGTGCCAGCAGCCGACGGACTAGCGGGAGGGTCCACGAGCAGTACTTC
v_call: TRBV5-5; j_call: TRBJ1-2; d_call: .; clone_size: .; cdr3_aa: CASSLAGHYGYTF; cdr3_nt: TGTGCCAGCAGCTTGGCCGGTCACTATGGCTACACCTTC
v_call: TRBV13; j_call: TRBJ1-6; d_call: .; clone_size: .; cdr3_aa: CASSLGSGSPLHF; cdr3_nt: TGTGCCAGCAGCTTAGGCTCGGGTTCACCCCTCCACTTT
v_call: TRBV5-1; j_call: TRBJ2-7; d_call: TRBD1; clone_size: .; cdr3_aa: CASSPRQGAFLQYF; cdr3_nt: TGCGCCAGCAGCCCCCGACAGGGGGCTTTTTTGCAGTACTTC
v_call: TRBV5-1; j_call: TRBJ2-5; d_call: TRBD1; clone_size: .; cdr3_aa: CASSFIQGYQETQYF; cdr3_nt: TGCGCCAGCAGCTTTATACAGGGGTACCAAGAGACCCAGTACTTC
v_call: TRBV10-1; j_call: TRBJ2-1; d_call: .; clone_size: .; cdr3_aa: CASSESLSNEQFF; cdr3_nt: TGCGCCAGCAGTGAGTCACTAAGCAATGAGCAGTTCTTC
v_call: TRBV5-5; j_call: TRBJ2-7; d_call: TRBD2; clone_size: .; cdr3_aa: CASSWDLAGWELSYEQYF; cdr3_nt: TGTGCCAGCAGTTGGGATCTAGCGGGATGGGAGCTTTCCTACGAGCAGTACTTC
v_call: TRBV5-1; j_call: TRBJ1-3; d_call: .; clone_size: once; cdr3_aa: CASSAGSGNTIYF; cdr3_nt: TGCGCCAGCAGCGCAGGGAGTGGAAACACCATATATTTT
v_call: TRBV11-2; j_call: TRBJ2-5; d_call: TRBD2; clone_size: .; cdr3_aa: CASSRTSGGSETQYF; cdr3_nt: TGTGCCAGCAGCCGTACTAGCGGGGGTTCGGAGACCCAGTACTTC
v_call: TRBV5-1; j_call: TRBJ1-2; d_call: .; clone_size: once; cdr3_aa: CASSLDKASMNGYTF; cdr3_nt: TGCGCCAGCAGCCTAGACAAGGCGTCTATGAATGGCTACACCTTC
v_call: TRBV9; j_call: TRBJ2-3; d_call: TRBD2; clone_size: few; cdr3_aa: CASSPSGVTDTQYF; cdr3_nt: TGTGCCAGCAGCCCTAGCGGGGTCACAGATACGCAGTATTTT
v_call: TRBV11-1; j_call: TRBJ2-7; d_call: .; clone_size: .; cdr3_aa: CASSLAVGSSYEQYF; cdr3_nt: TGTGCCAGCAGCTTAGCGGTTGGGAGCTCCTACGAGCAGTACTTC
v_call: TRBV6-1; j_call: TRBJ1-1; d_call: .; clone_size: .; cdr3_aa: CASTPARRAEAFF; cdr3_nt: TGTGCCAGCACCCCCGCGAGGAGGGCCGAAGCTTTCTTT
v_call: TRBV6-1; j_call: TRBJ2-7; d_call: .; clone_size: .; cdr3_aa: CASSPRDGKYEQYF; cdr3_nt: TGTGCCAGCAGCCCCAGGGATGGGAAATACGAGCAGTACTTC
v_call: TRBV9; j_call: TRBJ2-1; d_call: TRBD1; clone_size: many; cdr3_aa: CASSAQGAGYNEQFF; cdr3_nt: TGTGCCAGCAGCGCCCAGGGGGCAGGCTACAATGAGCAGTTCTTC
v_call: TRBV7-3; j_call: TRBJ2-1; d_call: TRBD2; clone_size: .; cdr3_aa: CASSSPGGTFGEQFF; cdr3_nt: TGTGCCAGCAGCTCCCCGGGGGGGACGTTTGGTGAGCAGTTCTTC
v_call: TRBV18; j_call: TRBJ1-1; d_call: .; clone_size: .; cdr3_aa: CASSPPRVTEAFF; cdr3_nt: TGTGCCAGCTCACCACCGCGGGTCACTGAAGCTTTCTTT
v_call: TRBV10-3; j_call: TRBJ2-2; d_call: .; clone_size: few; cdr3_aa: CAIRNTGELFF; cdr3_nt: TGTGCCATCAGAAACACCGGGGAGCTGTTTTTT
v_call: TRBV15; j_call: TRBJ2-2; d_call: .; clone_size: .; cdr3_aa: CATRPGLDTGELFF; cdr3_nt: TGTGCCACCAGACCAGGGTTGGACACCGGGGAGCTGTTTTTT
v_call: TRBV6-1; j_call: TRBJ2-3; d_call: .; clone_size: .; cdr3_aa: CASSEAWGTDTQYF; cdr3_nt: TGTGCCAGCAGTGAAGCATGGGGGACAGATACGCAGTATTTT
v_call: TRBV4-1; j_call: TRBJ1-1; d_call: .; clone_size: once; cdr3_aa: CASSRETGDTEAFF; cdr3_nt: TGCGCCAGCAGCCGGGAGACTGGAGACACTGAAGCTTTCTTT
v_call: TRBV7-8; j_call: TRBJ2-1; d_call: .; clone_size: many; cdr3_aa: CASSLALEALHYNEQFF; cdr3_nt: TGTGCCAGCAGCTTAGCGCTAGAGGCTCTCCACTACAATGAGCAGTTCTTC
v_call: TRBV19; j_call: TRBJ1-2; d_call: TRBD1; clone_size: few; cdr3_aa: CASIPGTGEIYGYTF; cdr3_nt: TGTGCCAGTATCCCAGGGACAGGGGAGATCTATGGCTACACCTTC
v_call: TRBV7-3; j_call: TRBJ2-3; d_call: .; clone_size: .; cdr3_aa: CASSLSASRSTDTQYF; cdr3_nt: TGTGCCAGCAGCTTATCGGCTAGCCGTAGCACAGATACGCAGTATTTT
v_call: TRBV7-9; j_call: TRBJ1-2; d_call: .; clone_size: once; cdr3_aa: CASSSGSLRTGNYGYTF; cdr3_nt: TGTGCCAGCAGTTCGGGCTCCCTAAGGACGGGGAACTATGGCTACACCTTC
v_call: TRBV9; j_call: TRBJ1-2; d_call: .; clone_size: .; cdr3_aa: CASSALQGRYGYTF; cdr3_nt: TGTGCCAGCAGCGCCTTACAGGGTCGCTATGGCTACACCTTC
v_call: TRBV6-1; j_call: TRBJ1-2; d_call: .; clone_size: .; cdr3_aa: CASRDTQRRRYGYTF; cdr3_nt: TGTGCCAGCAGGGACACCCAACGCAGGCGCTATGGCTACACCTTC
v_call: TRBV19; j_call: TRBJ2-3; d_call: .; clone_size: many; cdr3_aa: CASSIGQNAGTDTQYF; cdr3_nt: TGTGCCAGTAGTATCGGGCAAAACGCTGGCACAGATACGCAGTATTTT
v_call: TRBV19; j_call: TRBJ1-2; d_call: .; clone_size: few; cdr3_aa: CASSQQQGTGGYTF; cdr3_nt: TGTGCCAGTAGTCAACAACAGGGAACGGGAGGCTACACCTTC
v_call: TRBV19; j_call: TRBJ1-5; d_call: TRBD1; clone_size: .; cdr3_aa: CASSIVGTGSQPQHF; cdr3_nt: TGTGCCAGTAGTATAGTGGGGACAGGGTCTCAGCCCCAGCATTTT
v_call: TRBV4-1; j_call: TRBJ2-2; d_call: .; clone_size: .; cdr3_aa: CASSPSTFNTGELFF; cdr3_nt: TGCGCCAGCAGCCCGTCGACTTTTAACACCGGGGAGCTGTTTTTT
v_call: TRBV7-9; j_call: TRBJ2-4; d_call: TRBD2; clone_size: few; cdr3_aa: CASSPAGQNIQYF; cdr3_nt: TGTGCCAGCAGCCCAGCGGGGCAAAACATTCAGTACTTC
v_call: TRBV7-2; j_call: TRBJ1-5; d_call: .; clone_size: .; cdr3_aa: CASSLVGGGQHF; cdr3_nt: TGTGCCAGCAGCTTAGTGGGAGGGGGCCAGCATTTT
v_call: TRBV5-1; j_call: TRBJ1-2; d_call: .; clone_size: .; cdr3_aa: CASSLGQGEGYTF; cdr3_nt: TGCGCCAGCAGCTTGGGGCAGGGAGAAGGCTACACCTTC
v_call: TRBV11-2; j_call: TRBJ2-2; d_call: .; clone_size: .; cdr3_aa: CASSLLWSTGELFF; cdr3_nt: TGTGCCAGCAGCCTTCTATGGTCGACCGGGGAGCTGTTTTTT
v_call: TRBV2; j_call: TRBJ2-1; d_call: .; clone_size: few; cdr3_aa: CASSELPNNEQFF; cdr3_nt: TGTGCCAGCAGTGAACTACCGAACAATGAGCAGTTCTTC